The 15 T cell receptor beta chains below all came from one sample that was sequenced in a study of shared clonotypes between healthy human individuals. This table comes from immunoSEQ multiplex PCR, and its TCRdb copy is limited to in-frame clones, with some not included. Found here are roughly 2.1 million clones, 85% to 95% of them singletons; the top ten hold roughly 1.8%. Selected positively for CCR7 and CD45RO-negative, naive CD8 cells excluded terminally differentiated effector memory CD45RA+ cells. Sample: naive CD8+ T cells from PBMCs. These receptors all come from a man aged 18-30 years in good health. Some clones in this sample may be carry-over from other donors' samples.

This chain joins TRBV15 and TRBJ2-3; possibly TRBD2 for D (7 bases). V was shortened by 0 bases and J by 5 bases, with 21 bases between the two germline ends. The CDR3 runs to 18 residues. Germline V gives CDR1 LNHNV, CDR2 YYDKDF (reference sequence). The CDR3 DNA reads TGTGCCACCAGCAGAGATTCCCCCTTTGGGGGAGGGGGAGATACGCAGTATTTT. It is translated as CATSRDSPFGGGGDTQYF.

This clone was observed a single time. J is TRBJ2-7 and V is TRBV9; 9 bases map to TRBD2. The CDR3 spans 15 residues. Losses at the gene ends were 2 bases for V and 1 base for J; bases not matched to a gene: 4. CDR1 and CDR2 from the germline V gene are SGDLS and YYNGEE. The CDR3 region is CASSVRAGGSYEQYF. Written as DNA, the CDR3 is TGTGCCAGCAGCGTGCGAGCGGGAGGTTCCTACGAGCAGTACTTC.

This chain links TRBV30 with TRBJ2-4; unclear D gene. Trimming cost V 5 bases and J 0 bases, with 14 bases left between them. This CDR3 comprises 15 residues. Germline V gene sequence: CDR1 GTSNPN, CDR2 SVGIG (reference sequence). CDR3 region: CAWEREGLAKNIQYF. The CDR3 DNA is TGTGCCTGGGAAAGGGAAGGTCTAGCCAAAAACATTCAGTACTTC.

The chain uses TRBV28 and TRBJ1-1, with D possibly being TRBD1 (5 bases). The CDR3 contains 14 residues. V lost 6 bases to trimming and J lost 5 bases, with 16 bases between them. Germline CDR1 is MDHEN and CDR2 is SYDVKM. The CDR3 nucleotides are TGTGCCAGCAGCCCGCCCTGGGGCCGGACTGAAGCTTTCTTT. The encoded protein is CASSPPWGRTEAFF.

The chain is built from TRBV30 and TRBJ1-1, with D unresolved. V was trimmed by 2 bases and J by 0 bases, leaving 7 bases between them. The germline CDR1 and CDR2 sequences are GTSNPN and SVGIG (reference sequence). The CDR3 consists of 13 residues. The DNA of the CDR3 is TGTGCCTGGAGTCAGGATGTGAACACTGAAGCTTTCTTT. Translated, it gives CAWSQDVNTEAFF.

V and J are TRBV11-3 and TRBJ2-5; D unclear. This CDR3 spans 18 amino acids. V dropped 4 bases and J dropped 4 bases, with 25 bases sitting between them. The germline CDR1 and CDR2 sequences are SGHNT and YENEEA. The CDR3 is CASSSQPPSSISGETQYF. In nucleotides, the CDR3 is TGTGCCAGCAGCTCTCAGCCCCCCTCCAGTATCTCAGGAGAGACCCAGTACTTC.

The V and J genes are TRBV4-3 and TRBJ2-3, with 12 bases fitting TRBD1. The CDR3 consists of 14 residues. Germline CDR1 LGHNA, CDR2 YSLEER. With 4 bases clipped from V and 7 bases from J, the junction kept 3 bases outside the gene matches. CDR3 amino acids: CASSPGQGAYTQYF. As DNA, the CDR3 is TGCGCCAGCAGCCCGGGACAGGGGGCTTATACGCAGTATTTT.

The genes are TRBV11-2 and TRBJ2-5, with D perhaps assigned TRBD1 or TRBD2 (5 bases each). The CDR3 extends over 15 amino acids. Germline V gene sequence: CDR1 SGHAT, CDR2 FQNNGV. The V gene lost 4 bases and the J gene lost 4 bases, with 16 bases spanning the gap. The CDR3 DNA reads as TGTGCCAGCAGCTCTGGGACCACTACTAGAGAGACCCAGTACTTC. Its protein product is CASSSGTTTRETQYF.

The V gene is TRBV27, the J gene TRBJ2-5, with 9 bases matching TRBD2. This CDR3 region has 15 residues. Germline assignment: CDR1 MNHEY and CDR2 SMNVEV (reference sequence). Trimming at V came to 9 bases and at J to 5 bases, leaving 13 bases not matched to a gene. This CDR3 is CASSFLAGRGETQYF. In DNA form, the CDR3 reads TGTGCCAGTTCGTTTCTAGCGGGAAGGGGGGAGACCCAGTACTTC.

This clone was picked up one time. The J gene is TRBJ2-3, the V gene TRBV11-2; D gene uncertain. Trimming shortened V by 5 bases and J by 2 bases, and 11 bases separated the two germline ends. Germline CDR1 SGHAT, CDR2 FQNNGV. The CDR3 is 14 amino acids. The CDR3 spells CASSTDRDTDTQYF. CDR3 in DNA: TGTGCCAGCAGCACGGATCGTGACACAGATACGCAGTATTTT.

V usage is TRBV10-2 and J usage is TRBJ2-3; 7 nucleotides align to TRBD1. Germline trimming cut 6 bases from V and 3 bases from J; bases unmatched to any gene: 15. Germline V lookup: CDR1 WSHSY, CDR2 SAAADI. This CDR3 has 17 amino acids. CDR3 region: CASRVERGLVWTDTQYF. CDR3 nucleotides: TGCGCCAGCAGGGTAGAGAGGGGGCTAGTTTGGACAGATACGCAGTATTTT.

With regard to this clone: Other DNA sequences of this sample code for an identical CDR3. V gene TRBV27 combines with J gene TRBJ1-2, with TRBD1 identical over 8 bases. Germline values: CDR1 MNHEY, CDR2 SMNVEV (reference sequence). This CDR3 comprises 14 residues. V shed 6 bases and J 3 bases; nucleotides not matched to a gene: 6. The CDR3 nucleotides read TGTGCCAGCAGCATTACAGGGGGACACTATGGCTACACCTTC. Translated: CASSITGGHYGYTF.

V usage is TRBV27 and J usage is TRBJ1-2, with unresolved D. Germline V CDR1 and CDR2: MNHEY, SMNVEV (reference sequence). Between the trimmed V and J ends, which lost 6 bases and 0 bases, there was a span of 17 bases. This CDR3 has 16 amino acids. CDR3 coding DNA: TGTGCCAGCAGCAAGAACACAGCTCTTTCTAACTATGGCTACACCTTC. Amino acid sequence: CASSKNTALSNYGYTF.

The chain uses TRBV23-1 and TRBJ2-7, with D tentatively TRBD1 or TRBD2 (5 bases each). TRBV23-1 is treated as an ORF (open reading frame) with a function not yet certain. The CDR3 is 15 amino acids. Trimming removed 4 bases from V and 7 bases from J, with 20 bases in between. The CDR3 sequence is CASSPGRVTTREQYF. CDR3 sequence (DNA): TGCGCCAGCAGTCCTGGCAGGGTGACTACGAGGGAGCAGTACTTC.

The sample holds one count of this clone. The V and J genes are TRBV12-5 and TRBJ1-1; D call uncertain. Trimming left V 1 base short and J 4 bases short, with 7 bases between. The CDR3 runs 13 residues. Germline assignment: CDR1 LGHNT and CDR2 FRNRAP. CDR3 bases: TGTGCTAGTGGTTTGGAAAAGGGCACTGAAGCTTTCTTT. Translated, it gives CASGLEKGTEAFF.